This passage covers 16 T cell receptor beta chains from one sample sequenced in a study of sequential checkpoint blockade in melanoma. The assay was immunoSEQ multiplex PCR, and TCRdb's table has in-frame clones only and misses some. The sample has 10,000 or so clones; nearly 70% are singletons. Treatment given: randomized to nivolumab then ipilimumab (arm A) or the reverse (arm B). Sequenced here: CD8+ T cells sorted from blood (inferred from file names), sampled from a patient given nivolumab and ipilimumab in sequence. The source of these receptors is a human donor with melanoma.

This chain connects TRBV28 to TRBJ2-7; possible D gene TRBD2, 6 bases. CDR1 is MDHEN and CDR2 is SYDVKM in the germline V gene. Between the trimmed V and J ends, which lost 2 bases and 3 bases, there was a span of 11 bases. The CDR3 is 14 amino acids. The CDR3 sequence is CASSLAGGLYEQYF. In nucleotides, the CDR3 is TGTGCCAGCAGTTTAGCCGGGGGTCTCTACGAGCAGTACTTC. Drawing the rest from reference TRBV28 and TRBJ2-7, the complete variable domain is DVKVTQSSRYLVKRTGEKVFLECVQDMDHENMFWYRQDPGLGLRLIYFSYDVKMKEKGDIPEGYSVSREKKERFSLILESASTNQTSMYLCASSLAGGLYEQYFGPGTRLTVT.

V usage is TRBV19 and J usage is TRBJ2-7; D uncertain. Germline V gene lookup returns CDR1 LNHDA and CDR2 SQIVND (reference sequence). CDR3 length: 13 amino acids. The V end lost 5 bases, the J end lost 4 bases, and 12 bases lay between the germline ends. CDR3 amino acids: CASSPRTEYEQYF. In DNA form, the CDR3 reads TGTGCCAGTAGTCCAAGAACAGAATACGAGCAGTACTTC.

The chain carries TRBV28 and TRBJ2-5; 9 bases align to TRBD2. CDR1 is MDHEN, CDR2 SYDVKM, per germline. The CDR3 length is 15 residues. The V segment lost 8 bases and the J segment 5 bases; nucleotides outside the gene matches: 12. CDR3 amino acids: CASYKGGRAQETQYF. The CDR3 nucleotides are TGTGCCAGCTACAAGGGCGGGAGGGCGCAGGAGACCCAGTACTTC.

The table lists this clone with a count of one. CDR3 nucleotides: TGTGCCAGCAGTTTATTGACAGGGCAGGGGCCCTACGAGCAGTACTTC. Residues: CASSLLTGQGPYEQYF. V is TRBV27 and J is TRBJ2-7, with 7 bases fitting TRBD1. V gave up 1 base and J gave up 2 bases; unmatched junction bases: 8. Germline values: CDR1 MNHEY, CDR2 SMNVEV (reference sequence). This CDR3 has 16 amino acids.

This clone was seen a few times. The CDR3 DNA is TGTGCCAGCAGCGCTGCCGGGACAGGGCTTCACGAGCAGTACTTC. It translates to CASSAAGTGLHEQYF. The chain couples TRBV7-9 to TRBJ2-7; 9 bases are a match to TRBD1. The CDR3 is 15 amino acids. Per the germline V gene, CDR1 is SEHNR and CDR2 is FQNEAQ (reference sequence). V lost 5 bases and J lost 5; bases outside the gene matches: 10.

The rearrangement links TRBV28 to TRBJ2-7; TRBD1 agrees at 7 bases. CDR3 length equals 13 residues. Trimming removed 10 bases from V and 2 bases from J; junction bases left unmatched: 8. CDR1 and CDR2 (germline): MDHEN, SYDVKM. The CDR3 DNA is TGTGCCACCGGGACAGACGTAACCTACGAGCAGTACTTC. This sequence encodes CATGTDVTYEQYF.

This rearrangement joins TRBV2 to TRBJ2-3, with 8 bases identical to TRBD2. V trimming: 3 bases; J trimming: 13 bases; junction bases outside the gene matches: 6. The CDR3 is made up of 12 amino acids. In germline, CDR1 is SNHLY, CDR2 FYNNEI. Here the CDR3 reads CASSDLGLEEYF. In DNA, the CDR3 is TGTGCCAGCAGTGATTTGGGACTAGAGGAGTATTTT.

The DNA for the CDR3 is TGTGCCAGCAGTAGGACTAGCGGGGATTTCGAGACCCAGTACTTC. Amino acids: CASSRTSGDFETQYF. The genes are TRBV7-8 and TRBJ2-5; 12 bases agree with TRBD2. Per the germline V gene, CDR1 is SGHVS and CDR2 is FQNEAQ. After removal of 6 bases from V and 5 bases from J, the junction contained 7 bases not matched to a gene. CDR3 length: 15 amino acids.

The V and J genes are TRBV7-2 and TRBJ2-7; D is perhaps TRBD1 (5 bases). The CDR3 totals 15 residues. Germline assignment: CDR1 SGHTA and CDR2 FQGNSA. V dropped 1 base and J dropped 5 bases, with 15 bases sitting between them. CDR3 coding DNA: TGTGCCAGCAGCTTAGGGGCCCGTGGGGCCCACGAGCAGTACTTC. It translates to CASSLGARGAHEQYF.

The CDR3 spells CASSGQGAIYEQYF. CDR3 nucleotides: TGTGCCAGCAGTGGACAGGGGGCTATCTACGAGCAGTACTTC. V usage is TRBV27 and J usage is TRBJ2-5; 11 bases fit TRBD1. Near its end, the DNA agrees better with TRBJ2-7, so the J call may be wrong. Germline V lookup: CDR1 MNHEY, CDR2 SMNVEV (reference sequence). The CDR3 is made up of 14 amino acids.

The J gene is TRBJ2-7, the V gene TRBV5-1; TRBD1 aligns across 8 bases. The CDR3 spans 14 residues. Germline V CDR1 and CDR2: SGHRS, YFSETQ. V lost 4 bases to trimming and J lost 6 bases; unmatched junction nucleotides: 9. DNA for the CDR3: TGCGCCAGCAGCAACGGGCCAGGGGGCCTCGAGCAGTACTTC. This sequence encodes CASSNGPGGLEQYF.

This chain uses TRBV28 with TRBJ2-1; possibly TRBD1 for D (5 bases). CDR1 is MDHEN and CDR2 is SYDVKM in the germline V gene. The CDR3 loop spans 15 amino acids. The V end lost 5 bases, the J end lost 1 base, and 12 bases lay between the germline ends. The CDR3 region is CASSPLGASYNEQFF. In DNA, the CDR3 is TGTGCCAGCAGTCCGCTTGGGGCTTCCTACAATGAGCAGTTCTTC. Full variable domain (remainder filled in from reference TRBV28 and TRBJ2-1): DVKVTQSSRYLVKRTGEKVFLECVQDMDHENMFWYRQDPGLGLRLIYFSYDVKMKEKGDIPEGYSVSREKKERFSLILESASTNQTSMYLCASSPLGASYNEQFFGPGTRLTVL.

In this sample, this clone turned up a few times. J is TRBJ2-5 and V is TRBV7-2; 8 bases map to TRBD2. Per the germline V gene, CDR1 is SGHTA and CDR2 is FQGNSA. Unmatched junction bases numbered 4, after V lost 1 base and J lost 6 bases. This CDR3 region has 14 residues. CDR3 in amino acids: CASSLVRGAKTQYF. The CDR3 DNA reads TGTGCCAGCAGCTTAGTGCGGGGGGCGAAGACCCAGTACTTC. The full variable domain, completed using reference TRBV7-2 and TRBJ2-5, is GAGVSQSPSNKVTEKGKDVELRCDPISGHTALYWYRQSLGQGLEFLIYFQGNSAPDKSGLPSDRFSAERTGGSVSTLTIQRTQQEDSAVYLCASSLVRGAKTQYFGPGTRLLVL.

For the CDR3, the DNA is TGTGCCAGCACCGCAGGGTTATATACGCAGTATTTT. Its protein product is CASTAGLYTQYF. The chain uses TRBV2 and TRBJ2-3; D possibly corresponds to TRBD1 (5 bases). The V end lost 7 bases, the J end lost 7 bases, and 12 bases lay between the germline ends. Germline V lookup: CDR1 SNHLY, CDR2 FYNNEI. The CDR3 consists of 12 residues.

In DNA form, the CDR3 reads TGCGCCAGCAGCCAAGATACAGGGGTGGGCAATCAGCCCCAGCATTTT. Residues: CASSQDTGVGNQPQHF. The V gene is TRBV4-1, the J gene TRBJ1-5, with 7 nucleotides matching TRBD1. Germline CDR1 reads MGHRA; CDR2 reads YSYEKL. This CDR3 contains 16 residues. Unmatched junction bases numbered 4, after V lost 0 bases and J lost 2 bases.

The J gene is TRBJ2-5, the V gene TRBV27; a possible D gene is TRBD1 (5 bases). Germline V gives CDR1 MNHEY, CDR2 SMNVEV (reference sequence). The CDR3 has 10 amino acids. Trimming removed 8 bases at V and 5 bases at J, with 6 bases between. DNA for the CDR3: TGTGCCAGCGGGGCGGAGACCCAGTACTTC. This encodes CASGAETQYF.